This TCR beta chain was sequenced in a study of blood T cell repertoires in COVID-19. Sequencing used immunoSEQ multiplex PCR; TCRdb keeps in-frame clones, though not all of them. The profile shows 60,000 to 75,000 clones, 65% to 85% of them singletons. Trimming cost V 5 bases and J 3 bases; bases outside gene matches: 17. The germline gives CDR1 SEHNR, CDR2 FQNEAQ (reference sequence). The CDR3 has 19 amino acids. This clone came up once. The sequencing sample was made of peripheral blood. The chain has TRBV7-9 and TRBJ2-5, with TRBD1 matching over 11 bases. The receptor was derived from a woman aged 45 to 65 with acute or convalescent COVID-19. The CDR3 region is CASSVGQGVWGWPKETQYF. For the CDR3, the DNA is TGTGCCAGCAGCGTGGGACAGGGGGTTTGGGGGTGGCCGAAAGAGACCCAGTACTTC.